The source of this TCR beta chain is a study of blood T cell repertoires in COVID-19 (dated by TCRdb to 2018 to 2021). General notes on the study: Samples from collaborators originated in the United States, Italy and Spain and spanned both the acute and convalescent phases of COVID-19. The prospective study material was composed of cDNA or gDNA derived from T cells, B-cell-depleted T cells, or PBMCs. The dataset comprised deeply sampled blood TCRbeta repertoires from subjects exposed to, actively infected with, or recovered from COVID-19. The repertoires were made available in a free public database intended to serve as a resource for research on the immune response to SARS-CoV-2. Samples came from the ongoing ImmuneRACE study (first 160 participants) plus 1,254 subjects from 6 global collaborators. Nearly every sample came with metadata listing a de-identified subject ID, COVID-19 status, age in years and sex. Where available, HLA class I and class II types were taken from metadata supplied by the sample provider and were not determined by assay-based typing.

In the prospective study, participants were roughly 18 to 95 years old, resided in about two dozen geographic areas of the United States, and were enrolled through a virtual design. In the prospective study, cohorts were assigned on the basis of participant-reported clinical history obtained from a screening survey and a study questionnaire. ImmuneRACE Cohort 3 recovered participants were defined by two consecutive negative NP/OP PCR tests, healthcare professional clearance, or symptom resolution. Mobile phlebotomists in the prospective study collected whole blood, serum and a nasopharyngeal or oropharyngeal swab from every participant. Participants in the prospective study had the option to provide additional blood draws and questionnaires over a roughly two-month period. Prospective study blood samples were shipped either frozen or at room temperature before DNA extraction. As encoded in the germline V gene, CDR1 is MNHNS while CDR2 is SASEGT. The CDR3 runs 17 amino acids, cysteine and phenylalanine included. Kept here is only the CDR3 DNA, which spans 51 bases and is read in frame from base 1.

Overall results and qualifications from the work: How much clinical and demographic metadata was included differed by source and by participant, and the metadata was provided uncurated.

About this clone: Its antigen is currently not known. One end of the junction is discordant with germline, which a read error may explain.

The immunoSEQ Assay, a bias-controlled multiplex PCR, was used to amplify TCRbeta CDR3 regions from genomic DNA. On the authors' methods: Nucleated cell counts per sample were estimated from amplification of reference gene primers within the assay. Sequence reads were collapsed and filtered to measure the absolute abundance of every unique TCRbeta CDR3 rearrangement. For each sample, productive Simpson clonality was calculated as the square root of Simpson's diversity index across productive rearrangements. TCRdb took over this immuneACCESS table, retaining in-frame rearrangements with V and J assigned. Such tables are incomplete; in checked studies, under half of the missing clones stem from an unresolved V gene, and the remainder is unexplained. The V and J calls and clone size were taken over from that table, and D and trimming were inferred from the DNA. The sample has roughly 150,000 clones on record, about four fifths of them singletons. Of the sample, around a sixth falls within the top ten clones.

This sequence originates from a man aged 60 to 69 who had recovered from COVID-19. The sample taken for sequencing was PBMCs or T cells enriched from blood (not recorded which). In this chain, TRBV6-1 is recombined with TRBJ2-6; possibly the D gene is TRBD2, per 5 matching bases. The DNA sequence is as follows: TGTGCCAGCAGTCAAGCTCAGAGGGCAGCTGGGGCCAACGTCCTGACTTTC. Its product reads: CASSQAQRAAGANVLTF.